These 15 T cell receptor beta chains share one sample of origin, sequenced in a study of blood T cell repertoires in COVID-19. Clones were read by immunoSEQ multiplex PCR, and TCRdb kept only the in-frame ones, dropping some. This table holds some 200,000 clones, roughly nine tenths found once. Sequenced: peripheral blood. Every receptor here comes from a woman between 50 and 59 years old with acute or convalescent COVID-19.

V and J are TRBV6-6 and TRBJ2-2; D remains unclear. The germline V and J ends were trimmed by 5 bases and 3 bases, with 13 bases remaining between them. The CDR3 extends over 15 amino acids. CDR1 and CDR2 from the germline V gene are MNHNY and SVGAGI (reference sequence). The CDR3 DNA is TGTGCCAGCAGTGCCACCGGGTCGGACACCGGGGAGCTGTTTTTT. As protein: CASSATGSDTGELFF.

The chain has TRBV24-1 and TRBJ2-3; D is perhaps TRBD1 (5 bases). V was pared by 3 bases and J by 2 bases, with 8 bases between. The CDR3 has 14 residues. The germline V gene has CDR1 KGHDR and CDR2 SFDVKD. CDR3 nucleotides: TGTGCCACCAGTGATCAGACAGACACAGATACGCAGTATTTT. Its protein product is CATSDQTDTDTQYF.

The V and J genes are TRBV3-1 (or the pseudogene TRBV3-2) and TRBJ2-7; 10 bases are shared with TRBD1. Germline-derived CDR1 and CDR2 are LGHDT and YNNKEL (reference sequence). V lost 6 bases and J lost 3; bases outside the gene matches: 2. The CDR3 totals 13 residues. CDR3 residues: CASRGDRGYEQYF. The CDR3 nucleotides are TGTGCCAGCAGAGGGGACAGGGGCTACGAGCAGTACTTC.

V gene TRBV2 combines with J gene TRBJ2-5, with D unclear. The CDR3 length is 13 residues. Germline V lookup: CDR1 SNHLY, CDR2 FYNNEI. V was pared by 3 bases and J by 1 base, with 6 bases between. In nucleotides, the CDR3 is TGTGCCAGCAGTGATACTATCCAAGAGACCCAGTACTTC. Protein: CASSDTIQETQYF.

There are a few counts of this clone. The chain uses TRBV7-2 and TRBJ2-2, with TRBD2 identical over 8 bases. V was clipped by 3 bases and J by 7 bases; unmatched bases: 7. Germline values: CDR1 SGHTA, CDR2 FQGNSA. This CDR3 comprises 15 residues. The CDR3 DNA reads TGTGCCAGCAGCTTTGCTAGCGGGCGGAGCGGGGAGCTGTTTTTT. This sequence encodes CASSFASGRSGELFF.

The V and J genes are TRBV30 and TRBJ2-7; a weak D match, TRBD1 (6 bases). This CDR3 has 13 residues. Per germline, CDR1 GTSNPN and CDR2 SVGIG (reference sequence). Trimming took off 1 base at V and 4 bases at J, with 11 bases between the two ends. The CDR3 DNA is TGTGCCTGGAGTGGGCGTCAGGGGTACGAGCAGTACTTC. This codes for CAWSGRQGYEQYF. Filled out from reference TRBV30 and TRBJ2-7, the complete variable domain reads SQTIHQWPATLVQPVGSPLSLECTVEGTSNPNLYWYRQAAGRGLQLLFYSVGIGQISSEVPQNLSASRPQDRQFILSSKKLLLSDSGFYLCAWSGRQGYEQYFGPGTRLTVT.

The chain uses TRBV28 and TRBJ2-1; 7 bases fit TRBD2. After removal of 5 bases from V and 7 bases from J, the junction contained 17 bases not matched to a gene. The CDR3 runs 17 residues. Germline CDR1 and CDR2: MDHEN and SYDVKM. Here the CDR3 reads CASSGYKRDSRENEQFF. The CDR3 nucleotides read TGTGCCAGCAGTGGCTACAAAAGGGACTCGCGGGAGAATGAGCAGTTCTTC.

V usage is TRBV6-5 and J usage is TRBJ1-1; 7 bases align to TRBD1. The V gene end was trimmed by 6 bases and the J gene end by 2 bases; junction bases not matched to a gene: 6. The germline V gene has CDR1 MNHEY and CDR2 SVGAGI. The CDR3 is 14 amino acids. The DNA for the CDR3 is TGTGCCAGCAGACGCCGGGACAGAAACACTGAAGCTTTCTTT. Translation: CASRRRDRNTEAFF.

As DNA, the CDR3 is TGTGCCAGTAGTATCCCTTCAGGGGGCGCCCGGAATTCACCCCTCCACTTT. It codes for CASSIPSGGARNSPLHF. The chain is built from TRBV19 and TRBJ1-6, with 8 bases that match TRBD1. Losses at the gene ends were 3 bases for V and 7 bases for J; bases not matched to a gene: 11. CDR1 LNHDA and CDR2 SQIVND come from the germline V gene (reference sequence). This CDR3 spans 17 amino acids.

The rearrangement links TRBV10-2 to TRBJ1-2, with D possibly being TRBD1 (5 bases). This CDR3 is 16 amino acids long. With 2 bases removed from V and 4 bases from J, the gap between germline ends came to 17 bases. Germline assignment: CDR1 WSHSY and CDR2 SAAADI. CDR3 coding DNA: TGCGCCAGCAGTGAGCATGAAACCCCGACAGTCTATGGCTACACCTTC. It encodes CASSEHETPTVYGYTF.

Written as DNA, the CDR3 is TGTGCCAGCAGTTTCCTAGGACAGGGTGCCTACGAGCAGTACTTC. Translation gives CASSFLGQGAYEQYF. The chain couples TRBV27 to TRBJ2-7; 8 bases are a match to TRBD1. Germline loops: CDR1 MNHEY, CDR2 SMNVEV (reference sequence). This CDR3 comprises 15 residues. After removal of 3 bases from V and 2 bases from J, the junction contained 6 bases not matched to a gene.

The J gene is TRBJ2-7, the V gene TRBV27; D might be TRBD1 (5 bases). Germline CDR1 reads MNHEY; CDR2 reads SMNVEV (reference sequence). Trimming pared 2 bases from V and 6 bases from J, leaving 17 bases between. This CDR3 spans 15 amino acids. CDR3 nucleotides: TGTGCCAGCAGTTTAAGTGCGCTAGGGGCCTTCGAGCAGTACTTC. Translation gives CASSLSALGAFEQYF.

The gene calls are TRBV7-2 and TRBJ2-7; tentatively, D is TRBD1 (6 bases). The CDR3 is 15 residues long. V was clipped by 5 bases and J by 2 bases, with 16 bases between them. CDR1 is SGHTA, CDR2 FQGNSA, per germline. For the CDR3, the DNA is TGTGCCAGCAGCCCTGATCGGGACACCCCCTACGAGCAGTACTTC. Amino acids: CASSPDRDTPYEQYF.

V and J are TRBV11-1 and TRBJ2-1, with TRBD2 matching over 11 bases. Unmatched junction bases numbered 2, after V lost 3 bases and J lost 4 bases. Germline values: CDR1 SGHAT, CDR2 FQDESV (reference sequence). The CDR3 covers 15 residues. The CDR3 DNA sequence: TGTGCCAGCAGCTTTAGCGGGGGGGGATACAATGAGCAGTTCTTC. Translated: CASSFSGGGYNEQFF.

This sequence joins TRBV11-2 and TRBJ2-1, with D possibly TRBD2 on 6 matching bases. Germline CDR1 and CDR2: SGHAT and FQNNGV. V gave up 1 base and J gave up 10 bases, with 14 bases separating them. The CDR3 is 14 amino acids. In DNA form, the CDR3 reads TGTGCCAGCAGCTTAGCGAGCGGGTCTTTGGAGCAGTTCTTC. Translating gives CASSLASGSLEQFF.